These T cell receptor beta chains were read from a single sample in a study of naive and memory T cell subsets. MiXCR, applied by TCRdb to the UMI-ligation and nested PCR reads, yields one record per CDR3 protein. The sample holds about 35,000 distinct CDR3 sequences; about an eighth are singletons and the top ten take roughly 21%. Input material: effector memory CD4+ T cells from blood. The source of these receptors is a human donor in good health. Each CDR3 is given with its conserved first and last residue. D genes are given only for firm matches. Clone size appears in some rows only: once, few, many, or a class for an expanded clone.

d_gene: -; abundance: many; j_gene: TRBJ2-1; v_gene: TRBV5-4; CDR3aa: CASSLWSFPYNEQFF; CDR3nt: TGTGCCAGCAGCTTGTGGTCCTTCCCCTACAATGAGCAGTTCTTC
d_gene: TRBD2; abundance: -; j_gene: TRBJ2-7; v_gene: TRBV20-1; CDR3aa: CSATFPGGTTYEQYF; CDR3nt: TGCAGTGCCACATTCCCGGGAGGCACCACCTACGAGCAGTACTTC
d_gene: TRBD2; abundance: many; j_gene: TRBJ2-1; v_gene: TRBV20-1; CDR3aa: CSARRTSGSHEQFF; CDR3nt: TGCAGTGCTAGGAGGACTAGCGGGAGCCATGAGCAGTTCTTC
d_gene: -; abundance: few; j_gene: TRBJ2-7; v_gene: TRBV28; CDR3aa: CASSLVGTHGSYEQYF; CDR3nt: TGTGCCAGCAGTTTAGTTGGGACCCACGGTTCCTACGAGCAGTACTTC
d_gene: -; abundance: few; j_gene: TRBJ2-3; v_gene: TRBV10-3; CDR3aa: CAISESVRTDTQYF; CDR3nt: TGTGCCATCAGTGAGTCTGTCCGCACAGATACGCAGTATTTT
d_gene: -; abundance: few; j_gene: TRBJ1-2; v_gene: TRBV6-5; CDR3aa: CASSYSMGSRAIGYGYTF; CDR3nt: TGTGCCAGCAGTTACTCGATGGGATCCAGGGCCATTGGCTATGGCTACACCTTC
d_gene: -; abundance: few; j_gene: TRBJ2-5; v_gene: TRBV7-2; CDR3aa: CASSPRMGEETQYF; CDR3nt: TGTGCCAGCAGCCCAAGGATGGGGGAAGAGACCCAGTACTTC
d_gene: -; abundance: few; j_gene: TRBJ2-3; v_gene: TRBV10-3; CDR3aa: CAISVSGLGTDTQYF; CDR3nt: TGTGCCATCAGTGTTAGCGGTCTTGGCACAGATACGCAGTATTTT
d_gene: TRBD1; abundance: -; j_gene: TRBJ1-2; v_gene: TRBV20-1; CDR3aa: CSARRGGQGGNGYTF; CDR3nt: TGCAGTGCTAGACGCGGGGGACAGGGAGGGAATGGCTACACCTTC
d_gene: -; abundance: many; j_gene: TRBJ2-7; v_gene: TRBV12-3/TRBV12-4; CDR3aa: CASSLIGTLAYEQYF; CDR3nt: TGTGCCAGCAGTTTAATCGGGACACTGGCCTACGAGCAGTACTTC
d_gene: -; abundance: many; j_gene: TRBJ2-5; v_gene: TRBV28; CDR3aa: CASSSLGGLQETQYF; CDR3nt: TGTGCCAGCTCCTCCCTCGGGGGACTCCAAGAGACCCAGTACTTC
d_gene: -; abundance: many; j_gene: TRBJ1-6; v_gene: TRBV20-1; CDR3aa: CSAKDRSPFSYNSPLHF; CDR3nt: TGCAGTGCTAAGGATAGAAGTCCCTTCTCCTATAATTCACCCCTCCACTTT
d_gene: -; abundance: few; j_gene: TRBJ2-2; v_gene: TRBV12-3/TRBV12-4; CDR3aa: CASSLGVTGELFF; CDR3nt: TGTGCCAGCAGTTTAGGGGTCACCGGGGAGCTGTTTTTT
d_gene: -; abundance: few; j_gene: TRBJ1-2; v_gene: TRBV10-3; CDR3aa: CATGTSGYGYTF; CDR3nt: TGTGCCACAGGGACTTCGGGGTATGGCTACACCTTC
d_gene: -; abundance: -; j_gene: TRBJ1-2; v_gene: TRBV7-9; CDR3aa: CASSLGVNSHYGYTF; CDR3nt: TGTGCCAGCAGCTTAGGGGTCAATTCCCATTATGGCTACACCTTC
d_gene: -; abundance: many; j_gene: TRBJ2-3; v_gene: TRBV10-3; CDR3aa: CAISESLYTQYF; CDR3nt: TGTGCCATCAGTGAGTCTCTCTATACGCAGTATTTT
d_gene: -; abundance: -; j_gene: TRBJ2-1; v_gene: TRBV7-2; CDR3aa: CASSLGFAVNEQFF; CDR3nt: TGTGCCAGCAGCTTAGGTTTTGCGGTCAATGAGCAGTTCTTC
d_gene: -; abundance: few; j_gene: TRBJ1-1; v_gene: TRBV20-1; CDR3aa: CSAAHTEAFF; CDR3nt: TGCAGTGCAGCGCACACTGAAGCTTTCTTT
d_gene: -; abundance: once; j_gene: TRBJ2-5; v_gene: TRBV2; CDR3aa: CASSANGQRQETQYF; CDR3nt: TGTGCCAGCAGTGCCAACGGACAGAGGCAAGAGACCCAGTACTTC
d_gene: -; abundance: medium-sized; j_gene: TRBJ2-3; v_gene: TRBV28; CDR3aa: CASSFGESSTDTQYF; CDR3nt: TGTGCCAGCAGTTTCGGGGAGTCGAGCACAGATACGCAGTATTTT
d_gene: -; abundance: few; j_gene: TRBJ2-3; v_gene: TRBV7-2; CDR3aa: CASSKGFGTDTQYF; CDR3nt: TGTGCCAGCAGCAAGGGGTTCGGCACAGATACGCAGTATTTT
d_gene: -; abundance: few; j_gene: TRBJ2-2; v_gene: TRBV5-5; CDR3aa: CASSLTEVNTGELFF; CDR3nt: TGTGCCAGCAGTTTGACCGAGGTGAACACCGGGGAGCTGTTTTTT
d_gene: -; abundance: many; j_gene: TRBJ2-1; v_gene: TRBV4-1; CDR3aa: CASSQVGEGSEQFF; CDR3nt: TGCGCCAGCAGCCAAGTCGGTGAGGGGAGTGAGCAGTTCTTC
d_gene: TRBD2; abundance: -; j_gene: TRBJ2-7; v_gene: TRBV7-2; CDR3aa: CASSFEREGRVEQYF; CDR3nt: TGTGCCAGCAGCTTCGAGCGGGAGGGCCGTGTCGAGCAGTACTTC
d_gene: -; abundance: once; j_gene: TRBJ2-1; v_gene: TRBV20-1; CDR3aa: CSASPGDSYNEQFF; CDR3nt: TGCAGTGCTAGTCCGGGGGACTCCTACAATGAGCAGTTCTTC
d_gene: TRBD2; abundance: few; j_gene: TRBJ2-3; v_gene: TRBV20-1; CDR3aa: CSAEEAGGGLKDTQYF; CDR3nt: TGCAGTGCCGAAGAAGCGGGAGGGGGGTTAAAAGATACGCAGTATTTT
d_gene: TRBD1; abundance: few; j_gene: TRBJ2-7; v_gene: TRBV11-3; CDR3aa: CASSLEGQGFHEQYF; CDR3nt: TGTGCCAGCAGCTTAGAGGGACAGGGGTTCCACGAGCAGTACTTC
d_gene: TRBD2; abundance: few; j_gene: TRBJ2-5; v_gene: TRBV12-3/TRBV12-4; CDR3aa: CASSLWLAGGETQYF; CDR3nt: TGTGCCAGCAGTTTATGGCTAGCGGGAGGTGAGACCCAGTACTTC
d_gene: TRBD1; abundance: few; j_gene: TRBJ2-1; v_gene: TRBV24-1; CDR3aa: CATSESGQGVIEQFF; CDR3nt: TGTGCCACCAGTGAGTCTGGGCAGGGGGTCATTGAGCAGTTCTTC
d_gene: TRBD1; abundance: -; j_gene: TRBJ1-2; v_gene: TRBV28; CDR3aa: CASSENRWTGNYGYTF; CDR3nt: TGTGCCAGCAGTGAGAACCGTTGGACAGGGAACTATGGCTACACCTTC
d_gene: -; abundance: -; j_gene: TRBJ2-7; v_gene: TRBV3-1; CDR3aa: CASSQTEQWMYF; CDR3nt: TGTGCCAGCAGCCAGACAGAGCAGTGGATGTACTTC
d_gene: TRBD2; abundance: many; j_gene: TRBJ2-1; v_gene: TRBV7-2; CDR3aa: CASSSTGTSGDNEQFF; CDR3nt: TGTGCCAGCAGTTCCACCGGGACTAGCGGAGACAATGAGCAGTTCTTC
d_gene: -; abundance: -; j_gene: TRBJ2-1; v_gene: TRBV20-1; CDR3aa: CSVSPKGNEQFF; CDR3nt: TGCAGTGTGTCCCCAAAAGGCAATGAGCAGTTCTTC
d_gene: -; abundance: -; j_gene: TRBJ2-1; v_gene: TRBV6-5; CDR3aa: CASTRGRGTVNEQFF; CDR3nt: TGTGCCAGCACCCGTGGCCGGGGAACGGTAAATGAGCAGTTCTTC
d_gene: -; abundance: many; j_gene: TRBJ2-3; v_gene: TRBV10-3; CDR3aa: CAAGGSDTQYF; CDR3nt: TGTGCCGCCGGAGGCTCAGATACGCAGTATTTT
d_gene: -; abundance: many; j_gene: TRBJ2-2; v_gene: TRBV18; CDR3aa: CASSPDLDGELFF; CDR3nt: TGTGCCAGCTCACCAGACCTGGACGGGGAGCTGTTTTTT
d_gene: TRBD1; abundance: few; j_gene: TRBJ1-1; v_gene: TRBV6-6; CDR3aa: CASTHGGTGGILNTEAFF; CDR3nt: TGTGCCAGCACCCACGGAGGGACAGGGGGCATCCTTAACACTGAAGCTTTCTTT
d_gene: -; abundance: many; j_gene: TRBJ1-2; v_gene: TRBV6-4; CDR3aa: CATGHKGTPPGLVCYTF; CDR3nt: TGTGCCACCGGTCATAAAGGGACCCCACCGGGACTCGTTTGCTACACCTTC
d_gene: TRBD2; abundance: medium-sized; j_gene: TRBJ2-7; v_gene: TRBV5-1; CDR3aa: CASSLDPGLAGEQYF; CDR3nt: TGCGCCAGCAGCTTGGACCCGGGACTAGCGGGCGAGCAGTACTTC
d_gene: -; abundance: -; j_gene: TRBJ2-1; v_gene: TRBV7-3; CDR3aa: CASSSPPGHSSYNEQFF; CDR3nt: TGTGCCAGCAGCTCTCCCCCGGGACACAGCTCCTACAATGAGCAGTTCTTC
d_gene: -; abundance: -; j_gene: TRBJ2-1; v_gene: TRBV20-1; CDR3aa: CSARTTGTYNEQFF; CDR3nt: TGCAGTGCTAGAACGACAGGAACCTACAATGAGCAGTTCTTC
d_gene: -; abundance: few; j_gene: TRBJ1-4; v_gene: TRBV20-1; CDR3aa: CSAVAGAADEKLFF; CDR3nt: TGCAGTGCTGTAGCGGGGGCAGCGGATGAAAAACTGTTTTTT
d_gene: -; abundance: many; j_gene: TRBJ2-7; v_gene: TRBV2; CDR3aa: CASSEWFQIYEQYF; CDR3nt: TGTGCCAGCAGTGAATGGTTCCAGATCTACGAGCAGTACTTC
d_gene: -; abundance: -; j_gene: TRBJ1-4; v_gene: TRBV28; CDR3aa: CASSLYLRGGNEKLFF; CDR3nt: TGTGCCAGCAGTTTATACCTCAGGGGTGGTAATGAAAAACTGTTTTTT
d_gene: -; abundance: -; j_gene: TRBJ1-2; v_gene: TRBV5-8; CDR3aa: CASSAMSGYTF; CDR3nt: TGTGCCAGCAGCGCAATGAGTGGCTACACCTTC
d_gene: -; abundance: few; j_gene: TRBJ1-2; v_gene: TRBV7-8; CDR3aa: CASSSDSILNYGYTF; CDR3nt: TGTGCCAGCAGCTCAGACAGCATTCTTAACTATGGCTACACCTTC
d_gene: -; abundance: -; j_gene: TRBJ2-2; v_gene: TRBV5-4; CDR3aa: CASSDTTRANTGELFF; CDR3nt: TGTGCCAGCAGCGATACCACCAGGGCAAACACCGGGGAGCTGTTTTTT
d_gene: TRBD2; abundance: -; j_gene: TRBJ2-3; v_gene: TRBV19; CDR3aa: CASSVSGNPTDTQYF; CDR3nt: TGTGCCAGTAGTGTTAGCGGGAATCCCACAGATACGCAGTATTTT